This T cell receptor (beta chain) was sequenced in a study of response to subunit inactivated influenza vaccine. TCRdb passed the RT-PCR reads through MiXCR, listing each CDR3 protein once. The data contain about 610,000 distinct CDR3 sequences, less than 15% of them seen just once; the ten biggest clones take up around 10%. CDR1 is KGHDR and CDR2 is SFDVKD in the germline V gene. V lost 1 base to trimming and J lost 6 bases, with 19 bases between them. This CDR3 contains 17 residues. The origin of this receptor is a man aged 50 to 60 who received an inactivated influenza vaccine. The V call is TRBV24-1, the J call TRBJ2-3; D gene ambiguous. The sequencing used PBMCs from blood, collected 11 to 12 days after vaccination. The CDR3 DNA reads as TGTGCCACCAGTGATTTCTCTCCCGGTTACCTCTCCGATACGCAGTATTTT. Its translation: CATSDFSPGYLSDTQYF.